Below are 28 T cell receptor beta chains sequenced from a single sample in a study of monozygotic twins with inflammatory bowel disease. TCRdb reprocessed the 5' RACE reads; each CDR3 protein has one entry and no DNA is given. The ten top clones account for around 2.5%, within a sample of about 420,000 distinct CDR3 sequences. The source material was blood. Receptors originate from a human donor with ulcerative colitis or Crohn's disease, or a healthy co-twin of an affected twin (not recorded which).

This sequence joins TRBV2 and TRBJ1-1; the TCRdb call, TRBD1, lacks DNA for checking. Germline lookup yields CDR1 SNHLY and CDR2 FYNNEI. The CDR3 is 16 amino acids. CDR3 sequence reads: CAGTPEGVSMNTEAFF. The full variable domain, rest sourced from reference TRBV2 and TRBJ1-1, is EPEVTQTPSHQVTQMGQEVILRCVPISNHLYFYWYRQILGQKVEFLVSFYNNEISEKSEIFDDQFSVERPDGSNFTLKIRSTKLEDSAMYFCAGTPEGVSMNTEAFFGQGTRLTVV.

CDR3: CASSFTQGSGNTIYF. The chain combines TRBV12-3 or TRBV12-4 with TRBJ1-3. CDR3 length: 15 amino acids.

The rearrangement uses TRBV11-2 and TRBJ2-2. The CDR3 sequence is 15 residues long. In germline, CDR1 is SGHAT, CDR2 FQNNGV. This CDR3 is CASSLLGRDTGELFF.

The V and J genes are TRBV6-2 or TRBV6-3 and TRBJ2-5; with no DNA, the TCRdb D assignment of TRBD2 cannot be verified. The CDR3 totals 15 residues. Germline lookup yields CDR1 MNHEY and CDR2 SVGEGT. The CDR3 loop reads CASSYPGLHQETQYF.

The chain is built from TRBV5-1 and TRBJ1-1. Germline CDR1 is SGHRS and CDR2 is YFSETQ. The length of the CDR3 is 13 residues. CDR3: CASTTDTYTEAFF.

This chain joins TRBV11-2 and TRBJ2-1; the TCRdb call, TRBD1, lacks DNA for checking. This CDR3 spans 14 amino acids. CDR1 and CDR2 from the germline V gene are SGHAT and FQNNGV. The CDR3 protein is CASSLAGFYNEQFF. The whole variable domain, filled in from reference TRBV11-2 and TRBJ2-1, reads EAGVAQSPRYKIIEKRQSVAFWCNPISGHATLYWYQQILGQGPKLLIQFQNNGVVDDSQLPKDRFSAERLKGVDSTLKIQPAKLEDSAVYLCASSLAGFYNEQFFGPGTRLTVL.

The CDR3 loop is CASSRDSAFTDTQYF. This chain joins TRBV12-3 or TRBV12-4 and TRBJ2-3; TCRdb's D call of TRBD2 is untestable without DNA. This CDR3 comprises 15 residues.

This chain connects TRBV27 to TRBJ1-5; no DNA is available, so the TRBD1 call from TCRdb remains unchecked. Germline V lookup: CDR1 MNHEY, CDR2 SMNVEV (reference sequence). CDR3 size: 15 residues. This CDR3 reads CASSPLGVSNQPQHF.

The rearrangement links TRBV20-1 to TRBJ1-5. The CDR3 totals 20 residues. Germline CDR1 reads DFQATT; CDR2 reads SNEGSKA (reference sequence). Here the CDR3 reads CSARDTFSRVLAGVNQPQHF.

This chain uses TRBV5-1 with TRBJ1-3. CDR1 is SGHRS and CDR2 is YFSETQ in the germline V gene. The CDR3 covers 16 residues. CDR3 in amino acids: CASSLAPSGTGNTIYF.

V is TRBV5-6 and J is TRBJ2-7; TCRdb picks TRBD2, but there is no DNA to check that call. This CDR3 region has 14 residues. The germline V gene encodes CDR1 SGHDT and CDR2 YYEEEE. CDR3: CASSKGHFSYEQYF.

V gene TRBV20-1 combines with J gene TRBJ1-2; TCRdb lists TRBD1, though no DNA is available to test this call. Germline V gene sequence: CDR1 DFQATT, CDR2 SNEGSKA (reference sequence). CDR3 length equals 14 residues. CDR3: CSAPDRAHGNGYTF.

The genes are TRBV12-3 or TRBV12-4 and TRBJ2-4; TCRdb's D call, TRBD2, is unchecked because there is no DNA. The CDR3 is 18 amino acids. CDR3 loop: CASSELAGGPTTKNIQYF.

The V and J genes are TRBV7-2 and TRBJ2-7; TCRdb proposes TRBD2, but this gene call is untestable without DNA. This CDR3 has 15 amino acids. Per the germline V gene, CDR1 is SGHTA and CDR2 is FQGNSA. The CDR3 here is CASSLLWAGGGEQYF.

CDR3 sequence reads: CASSIDGGYPQPQHF. This chain connects TRBV19 to TRBJ1-5. This CDR3 has 15 residues. CDR1 and CDR2 from the germline V gene are LNHDA and SQIVND (reference sequence).

The chain joins TRBV7-9 to TRBJ2-7. From germline, CDR1 is SEHNR and CDR2 FQNEAQ (reference sequence). This CDR3 spans 14 amino acids. This chain's CDR3 is CASSLDRVPYEQYF.

The rearrangement uses TRBV28 and TRBJ2-4; TCRdb reports TRBD1, a call that lacks DNA to check it against. The CDR3 contains 13 residues. Germline CDR1 MDHEN, CDR2 SYDVKM. CDR3 protein: CASSPPGGNIQYF.

V gene TRBV5-1 combines with J gene TRBJ2-7; TCRdb's D call of TRBD1 is untestable without DNA. This CDR3 region has 14 residues. Germline-derived CDR1 and CDR2 are SGHRS and YFSETQ. The CDR3: CASSTGMRPNEQYF.

CDR3 sequence reads: CASSLGGRGNSPLHF. V and J are TRBV12-3 or TRBV12-4 and TRBJ1-6; TCRdb reports TRBD1, a call that lacks DNA to check it against. The CDR3 contains 15 residues.

V and J are TRBV12-3 or TRBV12-4 and TRBJ1-2. This CDR3 is built from 14 residues. The CDR3 region is CASSLRAPGGGYTF.

CDR3 protein: CASSESLQGQGYPQHF. The chain employs TRBV2 and TRBJ1-5; without DNA, the TCRdb call of TRBD1 cannot be checked. This CDR3 comprises 16 residues. Germline V gene lookup returns CDR1 SNHLY and CDR2 FYNNEI.

The V gene is TRBV6-6, the J gene TRBJ2-7; absent DNA, TCRdb's TRBD1 call cannot be checked. The V gene's germline CDR1 is MNHNY and CDR2 SVGAGI (reference sequence). The CDR3 extends over 14 amino acids. The CDR3: CASSGQRSSYEQYF.

The gene calls are TRBV15 and TRBJ2-3; TCRdb returns TRBD1, unconfirmable since there is no DNA. In germline, CDR1 is LNHNV, CDR2 YYDKDF (reference sequence). The CDR3 has 15 amino acids. CDR3 in amino acids: CATSRNRGRPDTQYF.

The rearrangement links TRBV19 to TRBJ1-1. Germline values: CDR1 LNHDA, CDR2 SQIVND (reference sequence). The CDR3 runs to 13 residues. The CDR3 reads CASSPGPYTEAFF.

This chain links TRBV14 with TRBJ1-6. The V gene's germline CDR1 is SGHDN and CDR2 FVKESK. CDR3 length: 12 residues. The CDR3: CASSHLGSPLHF.

The rearrangement links TRBV6-1 to TRBJ2-7; TCRdb selects TRBD1, and the lack of DNA leaves this call unchecked. From germline, CDR1 is MNHNS and CDR2 SASEGT. The CDR3 has 12 amino acids. This chain's CDR3 is CASSEVGGEQYF.

The V call is TRBV11-1, the J call TRBJ2-1; TCRdb proposes TRBD2, but this gene call is untestable without DNA. The CDR3 spans 18 residues. Germline V gene data show CDR1 as SGHAT and CDR2 as FQDESV (reference sequence). CDR3 residues: CASSLGLLAGGLLQEQFF.

The chain uses TRBV7-2 and TRBJ2-3; the TCRdb D gene call, TRBD2, has no DNA to confirm it. CDR1 and CDR2 (germline): SGHTA, FQGNSA. CDR3 length equals 14 residues. The chain's CDR3 is CASSIGSHSDTQYF.